This T cell receptor (beta chain) was documented in a study of blood T cells in healthy people across ages. With a J-beta primer mix and a sample-barcoded 5' primer, a second PCR ran roughly 7 to 11 cycles. Every cDNA was tagged by a template-switch adaptor with 12 random nucleotides. TCRdb itself ran the 5' RACE reads through MiXCR, one entry per CDR3 protein. The data hold some 1.1 million distinct CDR3 sequences, with approximately 38% observed a single time. This clonotype came up a few times. Russia was home to the donors, healthy Caucasian individuals aged roughly 6 to 90. The TCR originated in a man aged 18 to 30 in good health. Sequencing input: blood.

The CDR3 here is CASSQGQFTEAFF. The CDR3 DNA is TGTGCCAGCAGCCAAGGACAGTTTACTGAAGCTTTCTTT. The V and J genes are TRBV3-1 and TRBJ1-1, with D possibly matching TRBD1 (5 bases). Germline V gives CDR1 LGHDT, CDR2 YNNKEL (reference sequence). The CDR3 sequence is 13 residues long. V was pared by 1 base and J by 5 bases, with 8 bases between.